The clone carrying this T cell receptor beta chain was counted between two and nine times. Its specificity is unknown. This sample was taken from a study of identical twins. The CDR3 length is 15 residues. Germline-derived CDR1 and CDR2 are SGHDN and FVKESK. V was clipped by 4 bases and J by 2 bases; unmatched bases: 6. Overall study findings and caveats: Twins' excess sharing was less marked for out-of-frame beta sequences. Partial confounding of zero-insertion analyses by invariant MAIT and iNKT cells was possible. Cord blood beta clonotypes present at high abundance carried fewer insertions; no such pattern appeared in memory repertoires.

Template switching introduced a universal primer site, and the cDNA bore unique molecular identifiers. TCRdb fed the 5' RACE reads into MiXCR, producing one record per CDR3 protein. The sample holds around 250,000 distinct CDR3 sequences, 5.5% to 8% seen once. These same data were also listed under a study on yellow fever vaccine responses in identical twins.

This receptor was taken from a woman between 18 and 30 years old in good health. V and J are TRBV14 and TRBJ2-3; 7 bases match TRBD1. Sequenced: memory (CD45RO+) T cells sorted from blood. CDR3: CASSPGDRYTDTQYF. The CDR3 bases are TGTGCCAGCAGCCCCGGGGACAGATACACAGATACGCAGTATTTT. Supplemented by reference TRBV14 and TRBJ2-3, the full variable domain reads EAGVTQFPSHSVIEKGQTVTLRCDPISGHDNLYWYRRVMGKEIKFLLHFVKESKQDESGMPNNRFLAERTGGTYSTLKVQPAELEDSGVYFCASSPGDRYTDTQYFGPGTRLTVL.